This TCR beta chain was captured in a study of blood T cell repertoires in COVID-19. Study at large: T cells, B-cell-depleted T cells, or PBMCs provided the cDNA or gDNA that served as material.

V was pared by 10 bases and J by 2 bases, with 8 bases between. This CDR3 comprises 11 residues. The germline V gene has CDR1 MNHEY and CDR2 SMNVEV (reference sequence). Profiled with immunoSEQ multiplex PCR; TCRdb holds only in-frame clones, not every one. The sample lists over 85,000 clones; approximately 86% were seen once. The rearrangement joins TRBV27 to TRBJ1-2; D gene ambiguous. The receptor comes from a male donor with acute or convalescent COVID-19. The sample consisted of peripheral blood. Here the CDR3 reads CATHWNYGYTF. CDR3 in DNA: TGTGCCACCCACTGGAACTATGGCTACACCTTC.